The 28 T cell receptor beta chains below all came from one sample that was sequenced in a study of blood T cell repertoires in COVID-19. The repertoire was sequenced with immunoSEQ multiplex PCR; TCRdb's copy has only in-frame clones and lacks some. The profile shows roughly 200,000 clones, 65% to 85% of them singletons. The sample taken for sequencing was peripheral blood. Every receptor here comes from a man aged 35-49 years with acute or convalescent COVID-19.

The chain links TRBV14 to TRBJ2-1, with 7 bases matching TRBD1. V shed 4 bases and J 6 bases; nucleotides not matched to a gene: 12. CDR1 is SGHDN, CDR2 FVKESK, per germline. There are 16 residues in the CDR3. The CDR3: CASSPMTGFVGNEQFF. CDR3 in DNA: TGTGCCAGCAGCCCAATGACAGGGTTTGTGGGCAATGAGCAGTTCTTC.

The gene calls are TRBV4-1 and TRBJ2-7; TRBD2 agrees at 12 bases. The CDR3 length is 15 residues. The V and J ends lost 1 base and 3 bases, in that order; junction bases with no gene match: 1. The germline V gene has CDR1 MGHRA and CDR2 YSYEKL. For the CDR3, the DNA is TGCGCCAGCAGCCAAGGGGGACTAGCGGGCTACGAGCAGTACTTC. Amino acid sequence: CASSQGGLAGYEQYF.

V gene TRBV6-5 combines with J gene TRBJ1-2; no reliable D call. Trimming stripped 6 bases from V and 8 bases from J, with 22 bases between. Germline loops: CDR1 MNHEY, CDR2 SVGAGI. The CDR3 has 15 amino acids. The CDR3 sequence is CASRPPVAGYGGYTF. The CDR3 DNA reads TGTGCCAGCAGACCCCCGGTGGCAGGTTATGGGGGCTACACCTTC.

The chain links TRBV18 to TRBJ2-3; no clear D gene. The CDR3 sequence is 15 residues long. Looked up from germline, CDR1 is KGHSH and CDR2 is LQKENI. V shed 0 bases and J shed 0 bases, with 7 bases lying between them. The CDR3 nucleotides are TGTGCCAGCTCACCACCGAGCGCCAGCACAGATACGCAGTATTTT. Protein sequence: CASSPPSASTDTQYF.

The V gene is TRBV7-9, the J gene TRBJ1-5; D gene unclear. The germline gives CDR1 SEHNR, CDR2 FQNEAQ (reference sequence). V shed 5 bases and J shed 5 bases, with 10 bases lying between them. CDR3 length equals 13 residues. CDR3 loop: CASSPAQDQPQHF. The CDR3 nucleotides read TGTGCCAGCAGCCCCGCCCAGGATCAGCCCCAGCATTTT.

This chain joins TRBV5-1 and TRBJ2-7, with TRBD1 as a possible D gene (6 bases). Deletions cut 0 bases from V and 2 bases from J, with 9 bases between. The CDR3 is 14 amino acids. Germline lookup yields CDR1 SGHRS and CDR2 YFSETQ. The CDR3 protein is CASSLDRAAYEQYF. The CDR3 DNA reads as TGCGCCAGCAGCTTGGACAGGGCGGCCTACGAGCAGTACTTC.

The rearrangement uses TRBV30 and TRBJ1-1; D is ambiguous. There are 13 residues in the CDR3. Germline V gene sequence: CDR1 GTSNPN, CDR2 SVGIG (reference sequence). Trimming shortened V by 4 bases and J by 2 bases, and 11 bases separated the two germline ends. The chain's CDR3 is CAWIRPGNTEAFF. Here the CDR3 DNA reads TGTGCCTGGATCCGGCCAGGCAACACTGAAGCTTTCTTT.

This chain uses TRBV27 with TRBJ1-3; the match to TRBD1 covers 8 bases. The CDR3 totals 17 residues. Trimming at V came to 5 bases and at J to 7 bases, leaving 16 bases not matched to a gene. CDR1 is MNHEY, CDR2 SMNVEV, per germline (reference sequence). Here the CDR3 reads CASSPPPGTGAFNTIYF. CDR3 bases: TGTGCCAGCAGTCCCCCTCCCGGGACAGGCGCTTTTAACACCATATATTTT.

This chain links TRBV6-2 or TRBV6-3 with TRBJ2-3; 10 positions agree with TRBD2. Germline trimming cut 6 bases from V and 5 bases from J; bases unmatched to any gene: 11. The CDR3 has 16 amino acids. The germline V gene encodes CDR1 MNHEY and CDR2 SVGEGT. The CDR3 protein is CASSTRTSGKVDTQYF. The CDR3 DNA reads as TGTGCCAGCAGCACCAGAACTAGCGGGAAAGTAGATACGCAGTATTTT.

The chain is built from TRBV5-6 and TRBJ1-2; 10 positions agree with TRBD1. The CDR3 runs 18 residues. With V trimmed by 4 bases and J by 0 bases, 12 bases remained unmatched. Germline CDR1 SGHDT, CDR2 YYEEEE. Here the CDR3 reads CASSLNRDRGPANYGYTF. CDR3 DNA: TGTGCCAGCAGCCTAAACCGGGACAGGGGACCCGCTAACTATGGCTACACCTTC.

This clone was seen a handful of times. The J gene is TRBJ1-5, the V gene TRBV20-1; 7 bases map to TRBD1. There are 14 residues in the CDR3. V lost 3 bases to trimming and J lost 0 bases; unmatched junction nucleotides: 2. Germline V gene lookup returns CDR1 DFQATT and CDR2 SNEGSKA (reference sequence). DNA for the CDR3: TGCAGTGCTAGTGGGGACAGTAGCAATCAGCCCCAGCATTTT. This codes for CSASGDSSNQPQHF.

The sample holds a few counts of this clone. The rearrangement uses TRBV5-1 and TRBJ2-5; tentatively, D is TRBD1 (5 bases). The CDR3 length is 14 residues. Germline V gene data show CDR1 as SGHRS and CDR2 as YFSETQ. Trimming shortened V by 4 bases and J by 1 base, and 11 bases separated the two germline ends. The CDR3 region has the DNA TGCGCCAGCAGCGTACAGGCATTCCAAGAGACCCAGTACTTC. Amino acid sequence: CASSVQAFQETQYF.

This rearrangement joins TRBV5-1 to TRBJ2-1; D perhaps matches TRBD2 (6 bases). V dropped 6 bases and J dropped 5 bases, with 18 bases sitting between them. The CDR3 contains 15 residues. Germline lookup yields CDR1 SGHRS and CDR2 YFSETQ. Here the CDR3 DNA reads TGCGCCAGCAACAACCCATCTAGCGCCAACAATGAGCAGTTCTTC. Translation gives CASNNPSSANNEQFF. Supplemented by reference TRBV5-1 and TRBJ2-1, the full variable domain reads KAGVTQTPRYLIKTRGQQVTLSCSPISGHRSVSWYQQTPGQGLQFLFEYFSETQRNKGNFPGRFSGRQFSNSRSEMNVSTLELGDSALYLCASNNPSSANNEQFFGPGTRLTVL.

The J gene is TRBJ1-5, the V gene TRBV6-4, with no clear D. Trimming removed 11 bases from V and 5 bases from J, with 16 bases in between. CDR1 MRHNA and CDR2 SNTAGT come from the germline V gene. This CDR3 has 13 amino acids. The CDR3 DNA sequence: TGTGCCCCAGGCAGGAATTCGGATCAGCCCCAGCATTTT. Encoded protein: CAPGRNSDQPQHF.

The chain links TRBV4-2 to TRBJ2-7, with 13 positions matching TRBD2. V dropped 0 bases and J dropped 4; count of bases not matched to a gene: 9. CDR1 LGHNA and CDR2 YNFKEQ come from the germline V gene. The CDR3 covers 18 residues. The CDR3 loop reads CASSQDRGLAGRDYEQYF. The CDR3, as DNA: TGTGCCAGCAGCCAAGATAGGGGACTAGCGGGACGAGATTACGAGCAGTACTTC.

This chain links TRBV18 with TRBJ2-1; weak D call: TRBD1 (5 bases). CDR3 length equals 15 residues. Trimming removed 3 bases from V and 3 bases from J, with 12 bases in between. Germline values: CDR1 KGHSH, CDR2 LQKENI. CDR3 residues: CASSPYQGSYNEQFF. CDR3 nucleotides: TGTGCCAGCTCACCTTACCAGGGCAGCTACAATGAGCAGTTCTTC.

This clone was picked up a small number of times. The chain joins TRBV3-1 (or the pseudogene TRBV3-2) to TRBJ2-1; 10 nucleotides line up with TRBD2. The CDR3 loop spans 15 amino acids. V was clipped by 3 bases and J by 6 bases; unmatched bases: 5. Germline CDR1 reads LGHDT; CDR2 reads YNNKEL (reference sequence). In DNA form, the CDR3 reads TGTGCCAGCAGCCATACAGGACTAGCGGTCAATGAGCAGTTCTTC. It specifies CASSHTGLAVNEQFF.

J is TRBJ2-7 and V is TRBV6-5; D might be TRBD1 (5 bases). With 9 bases removed from V and 0 bases from J, the gap between germline ends came to 15 bases. Germline-derived CDR1 and CDR2 are MNHEY and SVGAGI. CDR3 length equals 14 residues. CDR3 region: CASRTPTSSYEQYF. DNA for the CDR3: TGTGCCAGTAGGACACCAACATCCTCCTACGAGCAGTACTTC.

The chain joins TRBV9 to TRBJ1-1; 8 nucleotides align to TRBD1. The CDR3 sequence is 14 residues long. Germline-derived CDR1 and CDR2 are SGDLS and YYNGEE. V was pared by 2 bases and J by 4 bases, with 4 bases of the junction left unmatched. The CDR3 here is CASSVTGAVTEAFF. The DNA of the CDR3 is TGTGCCAGCAGCGTGACAGGGGCGGTCACTGAAGCTTTCTTT.

This chain links TRBV13 with TRBJ2-1, with 10 nucleotides matching TRBD2. This CDR3 contains 16 residues. CDR1 and CDR2 (germline): PRHDT, FYEKMQ (reference sequence). Losses at the gene ends were 5 bases for V and 6 bases for J; bases not matched to a gene: 10. This CDR3 reads CASSTNLAGVPNEQFF. The DNA of the CDR3 is TGTGCCAGCAGCACCAATCTAGCGGGAGTCCCCAATGAGCAGTTCTTC.

The chain joins TRBV7-2 to TRBJ2-7, with D maybe TRBD2 (5 bases). Germline assignment: CDR1 SGHTA and CDR2 FQGNSA. The ends were cut back, 6 bases at V and 3 bases at J, with 15 bases in the middle. The CDR3 extends over 14 amino acids. The CDR3 region is CASSLKAEVYEQYF. DNA for the CDR3: TGTGCCAGCAGTCTTAAAGCGGAAGTCTACGAGCAGTACTTC. The full variable domain, rest sourced from reference TRBV7-2 and TRBJ2-7, is GAGVSQSPSNKVTEKGKDVELRCDPISGHTALYWYRQSLGQGLEFLIYFQGNSAPDKSGLPSDRFSAERTGGSVSTLTIQRTQQEDSAVYLCASSLKAEVYEQYFGPGTRLTVT.

The chain has TRBV6-5 and TRBJ2-1, with TRBD1 matching 7 bases. V lost 6 bases to trimming and J lost 8 bases; unmatched junction nucleotides: 10. The CDR3 is 14 amino acids. CDR1 is MNHEY and CDR2 is SVGAGI in the germline V gene. The DNA of the CDR3 is TGTGCCAGCAGATCAGGGGGACAGAGTCATGAGCAGTTCTTC. Protein sequence: CASRSGGQSHEQFF.

This rearrangement joins TRBV18 to TRBJ1-4, with D tentatively TRBD1 (5 bases). The V and J ends lost 3 bases and 8 bases respectively, with 19 bases between them. The CDR3 covers 16 residues. CDR1 is KGHSH, CDR2 LQKENI, per germline. The CDR3 here is CASSPVTGTLGEKLFF. CDR3 DNA: TGTGCCAGCTCACCTGTGACCGGGACTTTGGGGGAAAAACTGTTTTTT.

The J gene is TRBJ1-5, the V gene TRBV7-9; possible D gene TRBD1, 5 bases. The germline V and J ends were trimmed by 3 bases and 5 bases, with 11 bases remaining between them. Germline-derived CDR1 and CDR2 are SEHNR and FQNEAQ (reference sequence). The CDR3 runs to 14 residues. CDR3 nucleotides: TGTGCCAGCAGCTTCAACGACAGATATCAGCCCCAGCATTTT. This codes for CASSFNDRYQPQHF.

V is TRBV27 and J is TRBJ2-2; D is uncertain. CDR1 and CDR2 (germline): MNHEY, SMNVEV (reference sequence). This CDR3 comprises 14 residues. V was trimmed by 3 bases and J by 0 bases, leaving 5 bases between them. CDR3 sequence (DNA): TGTGCCAGCAGTTTGTCAGCGAACACCGGGGAGCTGTTTTTT. Translated: CASSLSANTGELFF.

This rearrangement joins TRBV5-6 to TRBJ1-5; 10 positions match TRBD1. CDR3 length: 15 residues. V shed 3 bases, J shed 9 bases, and the junction held 9 bases outside the gene matches. Germline CDR1 is SGHDT and CDR2 is YYEEEE. For the CDR3, the DNA is TGTGCCAGCAGCTACGGGACAGGGGATCCCTCGCCCCAGCATTTT. Protein sequence: CASSYGTGDPSPQHF.

V and J are TRBV4-2 and TRBJ2-7; 11 nucleotides agree with TRBD2. Germline CDR1 LGHNA, CDR2 YNFKEQ. V trimming: 3 bases; J trimming: 7 bases; junction bases outside the gene matches: 8. The CDR3 covers 15 residues. The CDR3 is CASSHPGLAVREQYF. The CDR3 DNA reads TGTGCCAGCAGCCACCCGGGACTAGCGGTCAGGGAGCAGTACTTC.

This chain links TRBV7-2 with TRBJ1-1; maybe TRBD1 (6 bases). Trimming stripped 4 bases from V and 1 base from J, with 19 bases between. This CDR3 is 17 amino acids long. Germline assignment: CDR1 SGHTA and CDR2 FQGNSA. DNA for the CDR3: TGTGCCAGCAGCTCCCACGGAGGGGGGGTAGGGAACACTGAAGCTTTCTTT. This codes for CASSSHGGGVGNTEAFF.